The 17 T cell receptor beta chains below were found in one sample sequenced in a study of T cell repertoires in cytomegalovirus infection. Which antigens these TCRs recognize remains unknown. TCRdb called the reads again in MiXCR, with one record for every CDR3 protein. The profile shows 300,000 to 400,000 distinct CDR3 sequences, just under 30% of them singletons. Sequencing was performed on cultured PBMCs, taken from culture after CMV antigen stimulation. The receptors stem from a human donor in good health (CMV status not recorded). Some clones in this sample may be carry-over from other donors' samples.

The chain recombines TRBV12-3 or TRBV12-4 with TRBJ1-3; possible D gene TRBD1, 5 bases. The CDR3 is 15 amino acids. V dropped 4 bases and J dropped 1 base, with 11 bases sitting between them. This chain's CDR3 is CASSYVEGSGNTIYF. The CDR3 region has the DNA TGTGCCAGCAGTTATGTGGAGGGGTCTGGAAACACCATATATTTT.

The chain combines TRBV12-3 or TRBV12-4 with TRBJ2-5, with a tentative D call TRBD1 (6 bases). Between the trimmed V and J ends, which lost 3 bases and 2 bases, there was a span of 19 bases. The CDR3 is 17 residues long. CDR3 nucleotide sequence: TGTGCCAGCAGTTTTGCGACCAGGGGCTTTTGGCAAGAGACCCAGTACTTC. It codes for CASSFATRGFWQETQYF.

V usage is TRBV9 and J usage is TRBJ2-1; 9 bases match TRBD2. CDR1 is SGDLS, CDR2 YYNGEE, per germline. The CDR3 extends over 16 amino acids. The V segment lost 5 bases and the J segment 8 bases; nucleotides outside the gene matches: 14. Written as DNA, the CDR3 is TGTGCCAGCAGTCTGACCCTTAGCGGGGGTGGGGATGAGCAGTTCTTC. Translation gives CASSLTLSGGGDEQFF. Filled out from reference TRBV9 and TRBJ2-1, the complete variable domain reads DSGVTQTPKHLITATGQRVTLRCSPRSGDLSVYWYQQSLDQGLQFLIQYYNGEERAKGNILERFSAQQFPDLHSELNLSSLELGDSALYFCASSLTLSGGGDEQFFGPGTRLTVL.

This chain connects TRBV12-3 or TRBV12-4 to TRBJ2-5, with a possible D match to TRBD2 (5 bases). Trimming removed 2 bases from V and 3 bases from J, with 13 bases in between. The CDR3 is made up of 15 amino acids. The CDR3 nucleotides are TGTGCCAGCAGTTTAAGGTCCGGGGTGGAAGAGACCCAGTACTTC. Translation gives CASSLRSGVEETQYF.

The rearrangement uses TRBV4-2 and TRBJ2-2; 8 bases fit TRBD2. Per the germline V gene, CDR1 is LGHNA and CDR2 is YNFKEQ. The trim removed 1 base at V and 1 base at J, leaving 8 bases unmatched. CDR3 size: 18 residues. Written as DNA, the CDR3 is TGTGCCAGCAGCCAAGGAATACGGGAGGGTGAGAACACCGGGGAGCTGTTTTTT. Its protein product is CASSQGIREGENTGELFF.

This chain joins TRBV7-9 and TRBJ2-3; possible D gene TRBD1, 6 bases. CDR1 SEHNR and CDR2 FQNEAQ come from the germline V gene (reference sequence). The CDR3 length is 13 residues. V was trimmed by 5 bases and J by 4 bases, leaving 10 bases between them. The CDR3 bases are TGTGCCAGCAGCAAACAGGGTTCAGATACGCAGTATTTT. Translated, it gives CASSKQGSDTQYF.

This clonotype was seen at least ten times. The rearrangement links TRBV7-8 to TRBJ1-2; D uncertain. In germline, CDR1 is SGHVS, CDR2 FQNEAQ. Trimming shortened V by 2 bases and J by 5 bases, and 12 bases separated the two germline ends. The CDR3 loop spans 14 amino acids. This CDR3 reads CASSLSVAVYGYTF. CDR3 DNA: TGTGCCAGCAGCTTATCTGTGGCGGTTTATGGCTACACCTTC.

The chain is built from TRBV6-1 and TRBJ1-2; tentatively, D is TRBD1 (5 bases). The V gene's germline CDR1 is MNHNS and CDR2 SASEGT. Trimming took 7 bases from V and 8 from J, leaving 17 bases between them. This CDR3 contains 13 residues. CDR3 sequence: CASKEGGASGYTF. DNA for the CDR3: TGTGCCAGCAAGGAGGGAGGGGCGTCGGGCTACACCTTC.

This clonotype was seen repeatedly, ten times or more. The gene calls are TRBV7-3 and TRBJ2-2; 9 bases map to TRBD2. CDR1 is SGHTA, CDR2 FQGTGA, per germline. The CDR3 spans 17 residues. With 1 base clipped from V and 1 base from J, the junction kept 4 bases outside the gene matches. In DNA form, the CDR3 reads TGTGCCAGCAGCTTAAGCCCGACTAGCGGGAACACCGGGGAGCTGTTTTTT. Encoded protein: CASSLSPTSGNTGELFF.

The V and J genes are TRBV10-3 and TRBJ1-2; D may be TRBD1 (5 bases). The V end lost 10 bases, the J end lost 8 bases, and 17 bases lay between the germline ends. The V gene's germline CDR1 is ENHRY and CDR2 SYGVKD. CDR3 size: 12 residues. This chain's CDR3 is CATGDLLRGYTF. CDR3 DNA: TGTGCCACCGGGGACTTACTGCGGGGCTACACCTTC.

The rearrangement links TRBV7-2 to TRBJ2-1; D gene ambiguous. Germline CDR1 SGHTA, CDR2 FQGNSA. The CDR3 runs 11 residues. V shed 4 bases and J shed 10 bases, with 8 bases lying between them. The CDR3 coding sequence is TGTGCCAGCAGCTCCCCTAGAGAGCAGTTCTTC. Its translation: CASSSPREQFF.

This clonotype was detected only a few times. The chain is built from TRBV6-1 and TRBJ1-1; D not certain. Trimming removed 5 bases from V and 3 bases from J, with 10 bases in between. Germline CDR1 is MNHNS and CDR2 is SASEGT. The CDR3 has 13 amino acids. The CDR3 loop is CASSYKRDTEAFF. For the CDR3, the DNA is TGTGCCAGCAGTTATAAAAGGGACACTGAAGCTTTCTTT.

The chain couples TRBV5-6 to TRBJ2-6; D not resolved. Germline CDR1 is SGHDT and CDR2 is YYEEEE. This CDR3 contains 16 residues. Between the trimmed V and J ends, which lost 1 base and 0 bases, there was a span of 8 bases. The CDR3 region has the DNA TGTGCCAGCAGCTTGAGGAGACACTCTGGGGCCAACGTCCTGACTTTC. This sequence encodes CASSLRRHSGANVLTF.

This clonotype has just a few counts. This chain joins TRBV20-1 and TRBJ1-6, with D hard to call. From germline, CDR1 is DFQATT and CDR2 SNEGSKA (reference sequence). The V end lost 1 base, the J end lost 2 bases, and 15 bases lay between the germline ends. CDR3 size: 17 residues. CDR3 bases: TGCAGTGCTAGAGGTGCGGGGTCGGGGACCTATAATTCACCCCTCCACTTT. Its protein product is CSARGAGSGTYNSPLHF.

This clonotype has just a few counts. This chain joins TRBV25-1 and TRBJ2-1, with TRBD2 identical over 12 bases. CDR3 size: 13 residues. V was clipped by 6 bases and J by 9 bases; unmatched bases: 3. Germline V gives CDR1 MGHDK, CDR2 SYGVNS. CDR3 nucleotides: TGTGCCAGCAGCCTAGCGGGAGGGGGTGAGCAGTTCTTC. It is translated as CASSLAGGGEQFF.

J is TRBJ2-5 and V is TRBV4-1, with D uncertain. Per the germline V gene, CDR1 is MGHRA and CDR2 is YSYEKL. This CDR3 comprises 14 residues. V lost 0 bases, J lost 2 bases, and 7 bases lay in between. The CDR3 coding sequence is TGCGCCAGCAGCCAAGATCCCAGTCAAGAGACCCAGTACTTC. Translating gives CASSQDPSQETQYF.

The chain couples TRBV6-5 to TRBJ1-3; tentative D call: TRBD1 (6 bases). Trimming took off 4 bases at V and 3 bases at J, with 13 bases between the two ends. From germline, CDR1 is MNHEY and CDR2 SVGAGI. The CDR3 spans 15 residues. CDR3 loop: CASSLGQFGGNTIYF. CDR3 bases: TGTGCCAGCAGTTTAGGACAGTTCGGTGGAAACACCATATATTTT.